This T cell receptor beta chain was profiled in a study of cytomegalovirus exposure and HLA in healthy donors. Broader study findings: Specificity of a few CMV-associated chains for CMV antigens was verified in vitro. Roughly uniform depth of sequencing across donors was assumed in presence/absence analyses.

The CDR3 length is 15 residues. The V gene's germline CDR1 is MNHNS and CDR2 SASEGT. Vbeta (60) and Jbeta (13) primers were used in the PCR. Assay used: immunoSEQ multiplex PCR; TCRdb lists only in-frame clones, some missing. The sample yields 35,000 to 45,000 clones, almost 70% seen once. Remarks on this clone: The antigen is not known.

The sample comprised PBMCs. The source is a man aged 30 to 45 in good health and CMV-seronegative. The chain links TRBV6-1 to TRBJ2-3; possibly TRBD2 for D (5 bases). CDR3 sequence reads: CATETRVRGTDTQYF. DNA for the CDR3: TGTGCAACTGAAACGCGGGTGAGGGGCACAGATACGCAGTATTTT.